A selection of T cell receptor beta chains follows, all from one sample in a study of post-analysis software for immune sequencing data. Using its own MiXCR run on the PCR reads, TCRdb lists one record per CDR3 protein. Of some 890,000 distinct CDR3 sequences in the sample, about 53% were seen once. Sequencing input: blood. Source of these receptors: a girl aged 5 to 17 with multiple sclerosis. The CDR3 runs from the conserved cysteine through the conserved F or W. Each record gives: clone size, V gene, J gene, D gene, CDR3 protein, CDR3 DNA. A D gene is named only where the DNA matches it firmly. Rows give clone size only sometimes, using once, few, many, or a class for an expanded clone.

clone_size: -
v_call: TRBV6-5
j_call: TRBJ1-1
d_call: -
cdr3_aa: CASSSHRAGMVTEAFF
cdr3_nt: TGTGCCAGCAGTTCCCACCGGGCAGGGATGGTTACTGAAGCTTTCTTT

clone_size: few
v_call: TRBV14
j_call: TRBJ1-2
d_call: TRBD1
cdr3_aa: CASSQATGTGRGYTF
cdr3_nt: TGTGCCAGCAGCCAAGCCACCGGGACAGGGAGAGGCTACACCTTC

clone_size: -
v_call: TRBV5-1
j_call: TRBJ2-7
d_call: TRBD2
cdr3_aa: CASSAESGTMSHEQYF
cdr3_nt: TGCGCCAGCAGCGCGGAATCCGGGACTATGAGCCACGAGCAGTACTTC

clone_size: -
v_call: TRBV5-6
j_call: TRBJ2-1
d_call: -
cdr3_aa: CASGGKKTYNEQFF
cdr3_nt: TGTGCCAGCGGGGGGAAAAAAACTTACAATGAGCAGTTCTTC

clone_size: -
v_call: TRBV6-5
j_call: TRBJ1-1
d_call: TRBD1
cdr3_aa: CASSTGQGAVTEAFF
cdr3_nt: TGTGCCAGCAGTACTGGACAGGGGGCAGTCACTGAAGCTTTCTTT

clone_size: few
v_call: TRBV6-2/TRBV6-3
j_call: TRBJ2-6
d_call: TRBD1
cdr3_aa: CASRDGQGRAGANVLTF
cdr3_nt: TGTGCCAGCAGGGATGGACAGGGAAGGGCTGGGGCCAACGTCCTGACTTTC

clone_size: -
v_call: TRBV4-1
j_call: TRBJ1-2
d_call: -
cdr3_aa: CASSQGTFGYTF
cdr3_nt: TGCGCCAGCAGCCAAGGTACCTTTGGCTACACCTTC

clone_size: -
v_call: TRBV7-9
j_call: TRBJ1-2
d_call: -
cdr3_aa: CASSYERTASSYGYTF
cdr3_nt: TGTGCCAGCAGCTACGAAAGGACAGCCTCGAGCTATGGCTACACCTTC

clone_size: -
v_call: TRBV9
j_call: TRBJ2-4
d_call: -
cdr3_aa: CASSVLAEAKNIQYF
cdr3_nt: TGTGCCAGCAGCGTCTTGGCGGAAGCCAAAAACATTCAGTACTTC

clone_size: -
v_call: TRBV29-1
j_call: TRBJ2-1
d_call: -
cdr3_aa: CSVARQDNEQFF
cdr3_nt: TGCAGCGTTGCACGACAGGACAATGAGCAGTTCTTC

clone_size: once
v_call: TRBV7-6
j_call: TRBJ1-4
d_call: TRBD1
cdr3_aa: CASSHAVATQGATNEKLFF
cdr3_nt: TGTGCCAGCAGCCACGCGGTCGCTACCCAGGGGGCAACTAATGAAAAACTGTTTTTT

clone_size: -
v_call: TRBV15
j_call: TRBJ2-1
d_call: -
cdr3_aa: CATSRDGFGEQFF
cdr3_nt: TGTGCCACCAGCAGAGATGGGTTCGGTGAGCAGTTCTTC

clone_size: few
v_call: TRBV3-1
j_call: TRBJ2-7
d_call: -
cdr3_aa: CASSLDPGTAYEQYF
cdr3_nt: TGTGCCAGCAGCCTAGACCCGGGAACAGCCTACGAGCAGTACTTC

clone_size: -
v_call: TRBV5-1
j_call: TRBJ1-2
d_call: TRBD1
cdr3_aa: CASSQGTAGYGYTF
cdr3_nt: TGCGCCAGCAGCCAGGGGACAGCGGGCTATGGCTACACCTTC

clone_size: -
v_call: TRBV20-1
j_call: TRBJ1-2
d_call: -
cdr3_aa: CSVAGGVYGYTF
cdr3_nt: TGCAGTGTAGCCGGGGGAGTCTATGGCTACACCTTC

clone_size: -
v_call: TRBV12-3/TRBV12-4
j_call: TRBJ1-5
d_call: TRBD1
cdr3_aa: CAISGGAGQPQHF
cdr3_nt: TGTGCCATCTCAGGGGGGGCGGGTCAGCCCCAGCATTTT

clone_size: -
v_call: TRBV15
j_call: TRBJ2-7
d_call: -
cdr3_aa: CATSKDSSYEQYF
cdr3_nt: TGTGCCACCAGCAAGGACAGCTCCTACGAGCAGTACTTC

clone_size: -
v_call: TRBV7-9
j_call: TRBJ2-1
d_call: -
cdr3_aa: CAIEGQGAGNEQFF
cdr3_nt: TGTGCCATTGAGGGGCAGGGTGCGGGAAATGAGCAGTTCTTC

clone_size: -
v_call: TRBV7-9
j_call: TRBJ2-7
d_call: TRBD1
cdr3_aa: CASSRLTGSYEQYF
cdr3_nt: TGTGCCAGCAGCCGATTGACAGGGAGCTACGAGCAGTACTTC

clone_size: few
v_call: TRBV14
j_call: TRBJ1-4
d_call: -
cdr3_aa: CASSGGRLNEKLFF
cdr3_nt: TGTGCCAGCAGCGGAGGACGGCTTAATGAAAAACTGTTTTTT